In its sample, the clone carrying this T cell receptor (beta chain) was seen a few times. CDR1 is MNHEY, CDR2 SVGAGI, per germline. Between the trimmed V and J ends, which lost 7 bases and 3 bases, there was a span of 12 bases. This CDR3 spans 13 amino acids. These data belong to a study of cytotoxic CD8 clonotypes in ibrutinib-treated CLL. A 1 in 200,000 to 1 in 1 million T cell depth was the sequencing target. Repertoires were generated with immunoSEQ multiplex PCR, while TCRdb's copy carries only in-frame clones and drops some. The profile shows around 70,000 clones, 80% of them singletons. This receptor was identified in a human donor with chronic lymphocytic leukemia. The rearrangement links TRBV6-5 to TRBJ2-5; the D gene is possibly TRBD1 (6 bases). The sample was PBMCs, taken at disease progression, from a patient treated with ibrutinib. The CDR3 sequence is CASNPTGEETQYF. CDR3 nucleotide sequence: TGTGCCAGCAATCCGACAGGAGAAGAGACCCAGTACTTC.